A single sample is the source of the 25 T cell receptor beta chains below, sequenced in a study of T-cell reconstitution after alpha-beta-depleted transplantation in children. A TCRbeta library incorporating unique molecular identifiers was prepared. From the PCR reads, TCRdb called clonotypes with MiXCR, one entry per CDR3 protein. The sample includes a few hundred thousand distinct CDR3 sequences, around 12% of them seen just once. The sequenced sample was PBMCs from the stem cell graft donor, obtained from the stem cell graft. These receptors were collected from a human donor who donated a stem cell graft to a child with combined immunodeficiency.

Only a few counts were recorded for this clonotype. The chain employs TRBV5-1 and TRBJ2-3; 9 bases match TRBD2. This CDR3 is built from 15 residues. The V and J ends lost 4 bases and 2 bases, in that order; junction bases with no gene match: 5. Germline loops: CDR1 SGHRS, CDR2 YFSETQ. CDR3 nucleotides: TGCGCCAGCAGCGAGGCTAGCGGGGTCACAGATACGCAGTATTTT. Protein: CASSEASGVTDTQYF.

This clonotype was observed a few times. V and J are TRBV4-2 and TRBJ2-3; 15 bases fit TRBD2. Germline loops: CDR1 LGHNA, CDR2 YNFKEQ. V dropped 0 bases and J dropped 0; count of bases not matched to a gene: 7. This CDR3 spans 20 amino acids. Written as DNA, the CDR3 is TGTGCCAGCAGCCAAGAGGGACTAGCGGGGGGTTTCACTAGCACAGATACGCAGTATTTT. It is translated as CASSQEGLAGGFTSTDTQYF.

This clonotype was seen many times. The chain has TRBV3-1 and TRBJ2-5; D is perhaps TRBD2 (6 bases). Trimming took off 9 bases at V and 4 bases at J, with 12 bases between the two ends. The germline V gene has CDR1 LGHDT and CDR2 YNNKEL (reference sequence). This CDR3 is built from 12 residues. CDR3 amino acids: CASTGVRETQYF. The CDR3, as DNA: TGTGCCAGTACGGGGGTTCGAGAGACCCAGTACTTC.

This chain uses TRBV20-1 with TRBJ2-4; no clear D gene. The germline gives CDR1 DFQATT, CDR2 SNEGSKA (reference sequence). V was cut by 3 bases and J by 7 bases, with 13 bases left in between. CDR3 size: 13 residues. CDR3 loop: CSARTLYRNIQYF. Written as DNA, the CDR3 is TGCAGTGCTAGGACACTTTATCGGAACATTCAGTACTTC.

The rearrangement joins TRBV28 to TRBJ2-3; 11 nucleotides align to TRBD2. V trimming: 6 bases; J trimming: 6 bases; junction bases outside the gene matches: 11. The CDR3 loop spans 16 amino acids. The germline V gene encodes CDR1 MDHEN and CDR2 SYDVKM. DNA for the CDR3: TGTGCCAGCAGACACAGACTAGCGGGGCCTATGGATACGCAGTATTTT. This sequence encodes CASRHRLAGPMDTQYF.

The chain couples TRBV7-2 to TRBJ2-3; 10 bases match TRBD2. The CDR3 is 15 residues long. From germline, CDR1 is SGHTA and CDR2 FQGNSA. With V trimmed by 5 bases and J by 4 bases, 6 bases remained unmatched. The CDR3 DNA reads TGTGCCAGCAGCGCTAGCGGGAGTTGGCCAGATACGCAGTATTTT. Encoded protein: CASSASGSWPDTQYF.

This clonotype was recorded a few times. The CDR3 region has the DNA TGTGCCAGCAGCTTAATGGGAGGCGAGCAGTACTTC. Its translation: CASSLMGGEQYF. V is TRBV7-8 and J is TRBJ2-7; TRBD2 might be the D (6 bases). This CDR3 region has 12 residues. Trimming took off 2 bases at V and 6 bases at J, with 8 bases between the two ends. Germline V gene data show CDR1 as SGHVS and CDR2 as FQNEAQ.

The table lists this clonotype with many counts. The J gene is TRBJ2-3, the V gene TRBV9; TRBD2 matches at 13 bases. The CDR3 contains 17 residues. Germline V gene sequence: CDR1 SGDLS, CDR2 YYNGEE. Trimming at V came to 4 bases and at J to 4 bases, leaving 9 bases not matched to a gene. The CDR3 DNA reads TGTGCCAGCAGCCCTCGGACTAGCGGGAGACCCGCAGATACGCAGTATTTT. It is translated as CASSPRTSGRPADTQYF.

There are many counts of this clonotype. The chain links TRBV12-3 or TRBV12-4 to TRBJ2-5, with D tentatively TRBD2 (6 bases). V was pared by 4 bases and J by 7 bases, with 10 bases between. This CDR3 is 12 amino acids long. The DNA of the CDR3 is TGTGCCAGCAGTTGGAGGGGAGCGACCCAGTACTTC. This translates into CASSWRGATQYF.

This clonotype was counted ten times or more. The gene calls are TRBV4-2 and TRBJ2-1, with D perhaps given as TRBD1 or TRBD2 (6 bases each). This CDR3 contains 18 residues. V lost 0 bases and J lost 6, with 21 bases in between. Per germline, CDR1 LGHNA and CDR2 YNFKEQ. CDR3 in DNA: TGTGCCAGCAGCCAAGAGGGGGCCGGGGCGGGGAACCTCAATGAGCAGTTCTTC. It codes for CASSQEGAGAGNLNEQFF.

A word on this clonotype: A much larger clone sits a single nucleotide away, making a read error possible. The V and J genes are TRBV24-1 and TRBJ2-3; 7 bases are a match to TRBD1. Germline CDR1 reads KGHDR; CDR2 reads SFDVKD. This CDR3 has 16 amino acids. In DNA form, the CDR3 reads TGTGCCACCGGTGATTTGCCCAGGGGGAGCACAGATACGCAGTATTTT. Amino acid sequence: CATGDLPRGSTDTQYF.

This clonotype has at least ten counts. The gene calls are TRBV20-1 and TRBJ2-1; D ambiguous. The CDR3 has 12 amino acids. Per the germline V gene, CDR1 is DFQATT and CDR2 is SNEGSKA (reference sequence). V was clipped by 3 bases and J by 2 bases, with 5 bases between them. CDR3 sequence: CSARDPYNEQFF. The CDR3 DNA reads TGCAGTGCTAGGGACCCCTACAATGAGCAGTTCTTC.

This clonotype was seen many times. J is TRBJ1-1 and V is TRBV29-1, with D perhaps TRBD1 (5 bases). V was trimmed by 8 bases and J by 5 bases, leaving 18 bases between them. This CDR3 is built from 13 residues. Germline V gene sequence: CDR1 SQVTM, CDR2 ANQGSEA. The CDR3 loop is CSSNVGGDTEAFF. The CDR3 DNA follows: TGCAGCTCAAATGTCGGGGGGGATACTGAAGCTTTCTTT.

This clonotype has just a few counts. This sequence joins TRBV30 and TRBJ1-1; 7 bases map to TRBD1. Per germline, CDR1 GTSNPN and CDR2 SVGIG (reference sequence). This CDR3 has 13 amino acids. V dropped 8 bases and J dropped 1; count of bases not matched to a gene: 7. Here the CDR3 reads CARSDRANTEAFF. The CDR3 DNA sequence: TGTGCCCGGTCAGACAGGGCGAACACTGAAGCTTTCTTT.

J is TRBJ1-1 and V is TRBV6-5; D is perhaps TRBD1 (5 bases). CDR3 length: 18 amino acids. V lost 4 bases and J lost 1, with 22 bases in between. Per germline, CDR1 MNHEY and CDR2 SVGAGI. The CDR3 is CASSLGNKRGPPNTEAFF. In DNA, the CDR3 is TGTGCCAGCAGTTTGGGAAACAAAAGGGGACCCCCGAACACTGAAGCTTTCTTT.

This clonotype was detected ten times or more. This sequence joins TRBV7-6 and TRBJ2-1; TRBD2 matches 13 bases. There are 14 residues in the CDR3. Germline V gene sequence: CDR1 SGHVS, CDR2 FNYEAQ. Germline trimming cut 4 bases from V and 7 bases from J; bases unmatched to any gene: 1. The CDR3 coding sequence is TGTGCCAGCAGCTGGACTAGCGGGAGAAATGAGCAGTTCTTC. Protein: CASSWTSGRNEQFF.

This clonotype was detected a few times. The rearrangement uses TRBV11-1 and TRBJ2-5; 8 positions match TRBD2. V lost 0 bases and J lost 0; bases outside the gene matches: 9. CDR3 size: 18 residues. The germline V gene encodes CDR1 SGHAT and CDR2 FQDESV (reference sequence). CDR3 loop: CASSLAAGEGGYQETQYF. The CDR3 DNA is TGTGCCAGCAGCTTAGCAGCGGGAGAAGGGGGGTACCAAGAGACCCAGTACTTC.

This clonotype was picked up a small number of times. The rearrangement uses TRBV6-5 and TRBJ2-1; the match to TRBD2 covers 9 bases. Looked up from germline, CDR1 is MNHEY and CDR2 is SVGAGI. J lost 8 bases, V lost 4 bases, and 12 bases had no gene match. This CDR3 has 16 amino acids. The CDR3 spells CASSSILAGFRYEQFF. The CDR3 DNA is TGTGCCAGCAGTTCCATCCTAGCGGGGTTCCGGTATGAGCAGTTCTTC.

This clonotype was recorded at least ten times. This sequence joins TRBV12-3 or TRBV12-4 and TRBJ1-1, with TRBD1 matching over 7 bases. J was trimmed by 6 bases and V by 6 bases; bases with no gene match: 10. This CDR3 has 14 amino acids. CDR3 sequence reads: CASRPRDSIAEAFF. The CDR3 region has the DNA TGTGCCAGCAGGCCGAGGGACAGCATCGCTGAAGCTTTCTTT.

The sample holds many counts of this clonotype. V gene TRBV29-1 combines with J gene TRBJ2-7; D remains ambiguous. The CDR3 runs to 12 residues. Between the trimmed V and J ends, which lost 4 bases and 5 bases, there was a span of 12 bases. CDR1 and CDR2 from the germline V gene are SQVTM and ANQGSEA. The CDR3 region has the DNA TGCAGCGTTGTCCCGGCGGAAAACGAGCAGTACTTC. Its translation: CSVVPAENEQYF.

This clonotype is medium-sized within its sample. The chain couples TRBV6-6 to TRBJ2-1; a possible D gene is TRBD1 (6 bases). CDR1 MNHNY and CDR2 SVGAGI come from the germline V gene (reference sequence). The CDR3 loop spans 15 amino acids. The V end was cut by 6 bases, the J end by 4 bases, with 16 bases between. The CDR3 DNA is TGTGCCAGCAGCCTGGATGGACAGTTGTACAATGAGCAGTTCTTC. It encodes CASSLDGQLYNEQFF.

In this sample, this clonotype turned up many times. This sequence joins TRBV6-5 and TRBJ2-2; 12 positions match TRBD2. The CDR3 covers 18 residues. The trim removed 0 bases at V and 4 bases at J, leaving 6 bases unmatched. Germline CDR1 MNHEY, CDR2 SVGAGI. The CDR3 DNA reads TGTGCCAGCAGTTACTCGTCTAGCGGGGGGGCCGGCACCGGGGAGCTGTTTTTT. This encodes CASSYSSSGGAGTGELFF.

This clonotype was detected only a few times. The chain joins TRBV15 to TRBJ2-3; TRBD2 aligns across 7 bases. Losses at the gene ends were 1 base for V and 0 bases for J; bases not matched to a gene: 7. This CDR3 is built from 17 residues. Germline CDR1 and CDR2: LNHNV and YYDKDF (reference sequence). CDR3 residues: CATSRGSGTTSTDTQYF. In DNA, the CDR3 is TGTGCCACCAGCAGAGGGAGCGGGACGACTAGCACAGATACGCAGTATTTT. The full variable domain, with the rest looked up from reference TRBV15 and TRBJ2-3, is DAMVIQNPRYQVTQFGKPVTLSCSQTLNHNVMYWYQQKSSQAPKLLFHYYDKDFNNEADTPDNFQSRRPNTSFCFLDIRSPGLGDTAMYLCATSRGSGTTSTDTQYFGPGTRLTVL.

The chain couples TRBV6-5 to TRBJ1-5; no clear D. The CDR3 length is 16 residues. CDR1 and CDR2 from the germline V gene are MNHEY and SVGAGI. V was shortened by 0 bases and J by 6 bases, with 15 bases between the two germline ends. Here the CDR3 reads CASSYSVERVSQPQHF. CDR3 coding DNA: TGTGCCAGCAGTTACTCAGTGGAAAGGGTTTCTCAGCCCCAGCATTTT.

The table lists this clonotype with a few counts. This chain uses TRBV9 with TRBJ2-1; TRBD2 aligns across 15 bases. The CDR3 runs to 17 residues. Trimming took 3 bases from V and 5 from J; bases not matched to a gene: 6. CDR1 is SGDLS, CDR2 YYNGEE, per germline. As DNA, the CDR3 is TGTGCCAGCAGCGCCCAGGGACTAGCGGGGGGCCACAATGAGCAGTTCTTC. Amino acid sequence: CASSAQGLAGGHNEQFF.